The T cell receptor beta chain described here comes from a study of CD8 T cells in Susac syndrome. Through negative isolation, CD4+ and CD8+ T cells were obtained, while TEMRA cells were enriched using FACS. RNA was extracted with the RNeasy kit, and a quantity of roughly 0.45 to 1 ug was reverse transcribed using random hexamers. Amplification of TCR beta CDR3 across 54 Vbeta and 13 Jbeta was performed with immunoSEQ multiplex PCR. TCRdb processed the immunoSEQ multiplex PCR reads anew with MiXCR; each CDR3 protein has one entry. Here the sample spans 160,000 or so distinct CDR3 sequences, roughly 94% being singletons. The ends lost 4 bases at V and 4 bases at J; junction bases unmatched: 4. Looked up from germline, CDR1 is MNHEY and CDR2 is SMNVEV (reference sequence). The CDR3 runs 14 residues.

This receptor was identified in a human donor with multiple sclerosis. The chain links TRBV27 to TRBJ2-1; the match to TRBD1 covers 7 bases. Sequenced input: CD4+ T cells from PBMCs. The CDR3 sequence is CASSSDRVYNEQFF. In DNA form, the CDR3 reads TGTGCCAGCAGTTCTGACAGGGTATACAATGAGCAGTTCTTC.